This T cell receptor beta chain emerged from a study of radiotherapy plus CTLA-4 blockade in lung cancer (dated by TCRdb to 2017 to 2018). At the level of the whole study: Objective responses were observed in 18% of enrolled patients, and disease control was achieved in 25% to 40%. Overall study outcomes, separate from this receptor: Increased serum interferon-beta after radiation, together with early dynamic changes in blood T cell clones, were reported to be the strongest predictors of response. After treatment with radiotherapy and ipilimumab, TCR clones that came from tumors expanded in the peripheral blood.

The library was made by the immunoSEQ multiplex PCR assay. In TCRdb, the immuneACCESS table is reduced to in-frame sequences with V and J assigned. These tables do not hold every clone; where another copy was compared, an unresolved V gene accounts for under half, and the others remain unexplained. This sample is represented by about 62,000 clones; approximately 76% of them were singletons. Approximately 2.9% of the sample lies in the top ten. As concerns this clone: Which antigen it targets is not known. Base qualities are missing; no much larger clone stands one base away.

Taken from cysteine to phenylalanine, the CDR3 has 16 residues. Only CDR3 DNA is held: 48 bases, read in frame from base 1. V has 5 bases trimmed and J has 2 bases trimmed; junction bases matching no gene number 7. Per the germline V gene, ENHRY is the CDR1 and SYGVKD is the CDR2. In this study, focal radiation therapy paired with CTLA-4 blockade (ipilimumab) was tested in patients who had chemo-refractory metastatic non-small-cell lung cancer. This sample comprised peripheral blood, obtained from a patient treated with radiotherapy plus ipilimumab. The chain is encoded by TRBV10-3 joined to TRBJ2-1, and 9 bases in between align with TRBD2. This clonotype originated in a human donor with non-small cell lung cancer who had a complete response to radiotherapy plus ipilimumab. For the CDR3, the sequence is CAISMGASGTYNEQFF. The nucleotide sequence reads as follows: TGTGCCATCAGTATGGGGGCTAGCGGGACCTACAATGAGCAGTTCTTC.